The 18 T cell receptor beta chains reported below all come from one sample, sequenced in a study of blood T cell repertoires in COVID-19. Repertoires were generated with immunoSEQ multiplex PCR, while TCRdb's copy carries only in-frame clones and drops some. The data contain roughly 140,000 clones, roughly 79% of them seen just once; the ten biggest clones take up 8% to 9%. The sample consisted of peripheral blood. The receptors were sampled from a human donor with acute or convalescent COVID-19. The donor label of this sample is uncertain.

The V call is TRBV19, the J call TRBJ1-1; TRBD1 is a possible D gene (5 bases). The length of the CDR3 is 16 residues. Trimming removed 6 bases from V and 0 bases from J, with 17 bases in between. Germline assignment: CDR1 LNHDA and CDR2 SQIVND (reference sequence). The CDR3 coding sequence is TGTGCCAGTAGGAGCCGCCCCAGGGATTTGAACACTGAAGCTTTCTTT. Encoded protein: CASRSRPRDLNTEAFF.

V and J are TRBV11-1 and TRBJ1-6; D is possibly TRBD1 (5 bases). The ends were cut back, 4 bases at V and 8 bases at J, with 15 bases in the middle. The CDR3 is 15 residues long. Germline values: CDR1 SGHAT, CDR2 FQDESV (reference sequence). The CDR3 loop reads CASSSRWGGDSPLHF. In DNA, the CDR3 is TGTGCCAGCAGCTCCCGTTGGGGCGGCGATTCACCCCTCCACTTT.

The V and J genes are TRBV6-5 and TRBJ2-1; TRBD2 is a possible D gene (7 bases). This CDR3 has 16 amino acids. Germline assignment: CDR1 MNHEY and CDR2 SVGAGI. The germline V and J ends were trimmed by 0 bases and 4 bases, with 13 bases remaining between them. CDR3 in amino acids: CASSYSRGGWYNEQFF. DNA for the CDR3: TGTGCCAGCAGTTACTCGAGGGGGGGGTGGTACAATGAGCAGTTCTTC.

V usage is TRBV9 and J usage is TRBJ2-7; 7 positions match TRBD2. The V segment lost 3 bases and the J segment 0 bases; nucleotides outside the gene matches: 9. The CDR3 is 16 residues long. CDR1 SGDLS and CDR2 YYNGEE come from the germline V gene. The chain's CDR3 is CASSDPPGGSSYEQYF. Here the CDR3 DNA reads TGTGCCAGCAGCGACCCCCCGGGGGGTAGCTCCTACGAGCAGTACTTC.

The chain couples TRBV7-9 to TRBJ1-2; 12 bases line up with TRBD1. From germline, CDR1 is SEHNR and CDR2 FQNEAQ (reference sequence). CDR3 length: 15 amino acids. V lost 5 bases to trimming and J lost 7 bases; unmatched junction nucleotides: 8. CDR3 loop: CASSPVGQGASGYTF. DNA for the CDR3: TGTGCCAGCAGCCCCGTGGGACAGGGGGCGTCTGGCTACACCTTC. The whole variable domain, remainder taken from reference TRBV7-9 and TRBJ1-2, is DTGVSQNPRHKITKRGQNVTFRCDPISEHNRLYWYRQTLGQGPEFLTYFQNEAQLEKSRLLSDRFSAERPKGSFSTLEIQRTEQGDSAMYLCASSPVGQGASGYTFGSGTRLTVV.

The chain combines TRBV3-1 (or the pseudogene TRBV3-2) with TRBJ2-7, with TRBD2 identical over 10 bases. The V gene's germline CDR1 is LGHDT and CDR2 YNNKEL (reference sequence). V lost 3 bases to trimming and J lost 0 bases; unmatched junction nucleotides: 8. CDR3 length: 17 residues. Written as DNA, the CDR3 is TGTGCCAGCAGCCAGGGCCTAGCGGGGGCCCTCTCCTACGAGCAGTACTTC. It translates to CASSQGLAGALSYEQYF.

The rearrangement uses TRBV11-3 and TRBJ1-2, with D possibly TRBD1 on 5 matching bases. CDR3 length: 13 residues. The germline V gene has CDR1 SGHNT and CDR2 YENEEA. The V and J ends lost 1 base and 7 bases respectively, with 10 bases between them. The chain's CDR3 is CASSLASGAGYTF. In DNA form, the CDR3 reads TGTGCCAGCAGCTTAGCAAGCGGGGCTGGCTACACCTTC. The full variable domain, completed using reference TRBV11-3 and TRBJ1-2, is EAGVVQSPRYKIIEKKQPVAFWCNPISGHNTLYWYLQNLGQGPELLIRYENEEAVDDSQLPKDRFSAERLKGVDSTLKIQPAELGDSAVYLCASSLASGAGYTFGSGTRLTVV.

The gene calls are TRBV3-1 (or the pseudogene TRBV3-2) and TRBJ2-4, with 11 bases lining up with TRBD2. V dropped 3 bases and J dropped 2; count of bases not matched to a gene: 9. The CDR3 consists of 18 residues. The germline CDR1 and CDR2 sequences are LGHDT and YNNKEL (reference sequence). The DNA of the CDR3 is TGTGCCAGCAGCCAGGGGCTTACTAGCGGGGGCTCCAAAAACATTCAGTACTTC. Encoded protein: CASSQGLTSGGSKNIQYF.

J is TRBJ2-7 and V is TRBV11-2; TRBD1 agrees at 10 bases. This CDR3 has 15 residues. CDR1 is SGHAT, CDR2 FQNNGV, per germline. V was clipped by 4 bases and J by 12 bases; unmatched bases: 15. This CDR3 reads CASSSSLDRGARWYV. In DNA form, the CDR3 reads TGTGCCAGCAGCTCCTCATTGGACAGGGGGGCAAGGTGGTACGTC.

The chain is built from TRBV7-2 and TRBJ1-3; 8 bases align to TRBD1. Germline loops: CDR1 SGHTA, CDR2 FQGNSA. The CDR3 is 16 amino acids. V dropped 0 bases and J dropped 1; count of bases not matched to a gene: 2. The CDR3 reads CASSLAGQGSGNTIYF. CDR3 DNA sequence: TGTGCCAGCAGCTTAGCCGGACAGGGATCTGGAAACACCATATATTTT.

The chain couples TRBV12-3 or TRBV12-4 to TRBJ2-6; D is ambiguous. The CDR3 has 13 residues. The ends were cut back, 5 bases at V and 0 bases at J, with 2 bases in the middle. The CDR3 DNA reads TGTGCCAGCAGTCTCTCTGGGGCCAACGTCCTGACTTTC. Amino acid sequence: CASSLSGANVLTF.

V and J are TRBV30 and TRBJ1-5; D might be TRBD1 (6 bases). This CDR3 is 15 amino acids long. Germline V CDR1 and CDR2: GTSNPN, SVGIG (reference sequence). The V gene lost 0 bases and the J gene lost 11 bases, with 20 bases spanning the gap. This CDR3 reads CAWSVPGQGFGAQHF. The CDR3 DNA reads TGTGCCTGGAGTGTCCCGGGACAAGGGTTCGGGGCCCAGCATTTT.

This clone was seen only a few times. This chain uses TRBV7-9 with TRBJ1-1, with 7 bases that match TRBD1. CDR1 and CDR2 from the germline V gene are SEHNR and FQNEAQ (reference sequence). This CDR3 is built from 17 residues. V lost 5 bases to trimming and J lost 4 bases; unmatched junction nucleotides: 16. CDR3 residues: CASSPIPGQFRGTEAFF. CDR3 nucleotide sequence: TGTGCCAGCAGCCCCATCCCGGGACAGTTTCGGGGCACTGAAGCTTTCTTT.

The chain is built from TRBV14 and TRBJ1-2; 10 bases match TRBD1. Per the germline V gene, CDR1 is SGHDN and CDR2 is FVKESK. With V trimmed by 2 bases and J by 5 bases, 8 bases remained unmatched. This CDR3 is 16 amino acids long. CDR3: CASSQTLGQGRYGYTF. The CDR3 DNA follows: TGTGCCAGCAGCCAAACCTTGGGACAGGGGCGTTATGGCTACACCTTC.

V gene TRBV30 combines with J gene TRBJ1-1; D uncertain. V lost 0 bases and J 7 bases, leaving 15 bases between the germline ends. Germline CDR1 GTSNPN, CDR2 SVGIG (reference sequence). The CDR3 is 14 amino acids. CDR3 DNA: TGTGCCTGGAGTGTACCAGGTCTTATTGGTGAAGCTTTCTTT. It yields the protein CAWSVPGLIGEAFF.

V is TRBV4-1 and J is TRBJ1-1; no firm D call. The CDR3 has 14 residues. The V gene lost 1 base and the J gene lost 2 bases, with 8 bases spanning the gap. CDR1 MGHRA and CDR2 YSYEKL come from the germline V gene. The CDR3: CASSQAGVNTEAFF. CDR3 nucleotide sequence: TGCGCCAGCAGCCAAGCCGGGGTCAACACTGAAGCTTTCTTT.

Only one count was recorded for this clone. This chain uses TRBV6-5 with TRBJ1-2; TRBD1 is a possible D gene (6 bases). CDR1 and CDR2 from the germline V gene are MNHEY and SVGAGI. Trimming left V 5 bases short and J 8 bases short, with 15 bases between. The CDR3 loop spans 13 amino acids. CDR3 loop: CASSPGDLTGYTF. The CDR3 DNA reads TGTGCCAGCAGTCCAGGGGACCTAACGGGCTACACCTTC.

The V and J genes are TRBV29-1 and TRBJ2-7; D unresolved. Trimming pared 2 bases from V and 2 bases from J, leaving 4 bases between. The germline CDR1 and CDR2 sequences are SQVTM and ANQGSEA. The CDR3 spans 11 residues. CDR3 sequence: CSVEQAYEQYF. For the CDR3, the DNA is TGCAGCGTTGAACAGGCCTACGAGCAGTACTTC.